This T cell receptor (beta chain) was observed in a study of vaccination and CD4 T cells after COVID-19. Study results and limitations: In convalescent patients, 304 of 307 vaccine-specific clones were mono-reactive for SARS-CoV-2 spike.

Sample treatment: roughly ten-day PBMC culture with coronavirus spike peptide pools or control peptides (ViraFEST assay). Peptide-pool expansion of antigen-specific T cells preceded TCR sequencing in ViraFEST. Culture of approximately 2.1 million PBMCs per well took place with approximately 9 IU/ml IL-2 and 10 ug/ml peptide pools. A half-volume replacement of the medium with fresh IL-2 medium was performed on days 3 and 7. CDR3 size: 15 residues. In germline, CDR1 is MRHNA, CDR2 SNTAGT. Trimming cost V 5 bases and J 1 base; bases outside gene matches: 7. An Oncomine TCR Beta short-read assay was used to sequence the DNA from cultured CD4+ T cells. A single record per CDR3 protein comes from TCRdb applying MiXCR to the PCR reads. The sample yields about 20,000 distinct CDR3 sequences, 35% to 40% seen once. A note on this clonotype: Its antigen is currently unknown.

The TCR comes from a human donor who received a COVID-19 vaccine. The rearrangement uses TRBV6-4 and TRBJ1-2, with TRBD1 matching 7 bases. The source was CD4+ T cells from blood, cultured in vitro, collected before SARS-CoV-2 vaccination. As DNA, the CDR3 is TGTGCCAGCAGTAGGGAACAGGGGAGTAACTATGGCTACACCTTC. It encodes CASSREQGSNYGYTF.